The 5 T cell receptor beta chains below come from one sample, sequenced in a study of T cells in Graves' hyperthyroidism and ophthalmopathy. Amplified regions were TCR beta CDR3 sequences from RNA transcripts. The TCR CDR3 was amplified in a first-round RT-PCR using the HTBI primer set. TCRdb processed the multiplex PCR reads anew with MiXCR; each CDR3 protein has one entry. The profile shows hundreds of thousands of distinct CDR3 sequences, around 38% of them singletons. Sequenced material: blood. These receptors all stem from a man younger than 35 with Graves' hyperthyroidism.

This clonotype has ten or more counts. V is TRBV10-3 and J is TRBJ2-7; weak D call: TRBD2 (5 bases). The germline V and J ends were trimmed by 4 bases and 4 bases, with 11 bases remaining between them. Germline V gene data show CDR1 as ENHRY and CDR2 as SYGVKD. This CDR3 is built from 13 residues. In DNA form, the CDR3 reads TGTGCCATCAGTGGCCCAGAGGGTTACGAGCAGTACTTC. Protein product: CAISGPEGYEQYF.

J is TRBJ1-1 and V is TRBV7-9; the D is unclear. V lost 5 bases to trimming and J lost 5 bases, with 18 bases between them. This CDR3 is built from 15 residues. The germline V gene encodes CDR1 SEHNR and CDR2 FQNEAQ (reference sequence). CDR3 in DNA: TGTGCCAGCAGCGTGGAGGGTTCGTGGAAGACTGAAGCTTTCTTT. Its protein product is CASSVEGSWKTEAFF.

The chain carries TRBV7-3 and TRBJ1-1, with D possibly being TRBD1 (6 bases). V lost 5 bases, J lost 8 bases, and 15 bases lay in between. CDR1 is SGHTA and CDR2 is FQGTGA in the germline V gene. This CDR3 contains 13 residues. The CDR3 DNA sequence: TGTGCCAGCAGCCCGGACAGTCGTCTAGAAGCTTTCTTT. Translation: CASSPDSRLEAFF.

This clonotype appeared many times. The gene calls are TRBV12-3 or TRBV12-4 and TRBJ1-1; D gene unclear. Trimming took 3 bases from V and 3 from J, leaving 14 bases between them. This CDR3 is 15 amino acids long. CDR3 bases: TGTGCCAGCAGTTTCTGGACCGCCGGGGACACTGAAGCTTTCTTT. It encodes CASSFWTAGDTEAFF.

This chain uses TRBV5-6 with TRBJ2-5; D unclear. Germline values: CDR1 SGHDT, CDR2 YYEEEE. There are 14 residues in the CDR3. With 5 bases removed from V and 4 bases from J, the gap between germline ends came to 15 bases. The CDR3 DNA reads as TGTGCCAGCAGACCAGGCCCAGTGGGAGAGACCCAGTACTTC. Protein product: CASRPGPVGETQYF.